Each of the 5 T cell receptor beta chains below was sequenced from the same sample in a study of blood T cells in healthy people across ages. A second roughly 6 to 12 cycle PCR used barcoded and J-beta primers. MiXCR, applied by TCRdb to the 5' RACE reads, yields one record per CDR3 protein. Seen here are approximately 320,000 distinct CDR3 sequences, around 29% observed once, and the top ten hold approximately 28%. What was sequenced was blood. The receptors originated from a woman aged 70-85 years in good health.

The chain links TRBV3-1 to TRBJ1-1; D is uncertain. Germline loops: CDR1 LGHDT, CDR2 YNNKEL (reference sequence). The germline V and J ends were trimmed by 1 base and 0 bases, with 9 bases remaining between them. The CDR3 is 15 residues long. The CDR3 region is CASSQGGRMNTEAFF. The CDR3 nucleotides read TGTGCCAGCAGCCAAGGTGGCAGAATGAACACTGAAGCTTTCTTT.

The J gene is TRBJ2-5, the V gene TRBV7-2; no definite D call. The germline gives CDR1 SGHTA, CDR2 FQGNSA. The CDR3 is 13 amino acids. The ends were cut back, 2 bases at V and 1 base at J, with 5 bases in the middle. This CDR3 reads CASSLKRQETQYF. In DNA form, the CDR3 reads TGTGCCAGCAGCTTAAAGCGCCAAGAGACCCAGTACTTC.

A few counts support this clonotype. The chain uses TRBV6-2 or TRBV6-3 and TRBJ2-5; 8 nucleotides agree with TRBD1. This CDR3 contains 17 residues. With V trimmed by 4 bases and J by 2 bases, 12 bases remained unmatched. Per germline, CDR1 MNHEY and CDR2 SVGEGT. The DNA of the CDR3 is TGTGCCAGCAGTTCGAACATGAGACAGGGGCTTCAAGAGACCCAGTACTTC. It is translated as CASSSNMRQGLQETQYF.

The J gene is TRBJ1-1, the V gene TRBV7-2; D not certain. The CDR3 runs 15 residues. Trimming cost V 5 bases and J 4 bases, with 17 bases left between them. Germline CDR1 reads SGHTA; CDR2 reads FQGNSA. For the CDR3, the DNA is TGTGCCAGCAGCAGCCGGACTCTGGGCGGCACTGAAGCTTTCTTT. Translating it yields CASSSRTLGGTEAFF.

The chain carries TRBV6-2 or TRBV6-3 and TRBJ2-7; D not certain. Trimming pared 8 bases from V and 2 bases from J, leaving 13 bases between. The CDR3 extends over 13 amino acids. Germline V lookup: CDR1 MNHEY, CDR2 SVGEGT. The CDR3 bases are TGTGCCAGCGGTGGCGTGACAACCTACGAGCAGTACTTC. Protein: CASGGVTTYEQYF.